This T cell receptor (beta chain) came from a study of shared clonotypes between healthy human individuals. V trimming: 1 base; J trimming: 7 bases; junction bases outside the gene matches: 3. CDR1 is KGHSH, CDR2 LQKENI, per germline. This CDR3 comprises 14 residues. Produced via immunoSEQ multiplex PCR; TCRdb's table is partial and in-frame only. The table lists 450,000 to 500,000 clones, approximately 78% of them singletons. This chain uses TRBV18 with TRBJ2-1; 8 bases agree with TRBD1. The receptor was derived from a woman aged 35 to 49 in good health. Some clones in this sample may be carry-over from other donors' samples. The sample was PBMCs. CDR3 sequence (DNA): TGTGCCAGCTCACCACGACAGGGGTGGAATGAGCAGTTCTTC. Translated, it gives CASSPRQGWNEQFF.